A single sample gave rise to the 12 T cell receptor beta chains below, sequenced in a study of CD8 T cells in Susac syndrome (dated by TCRdb to about 2019). Library creation used the immunoSEQ multiplex PCR assay. RNA was extracted using the RNeasy kit, and about 0.45 to 1 ug of the RNA was reverse transcribed with random hexamers. The raw public reads went through TCRdb reprocessing: fastp at Q25, MiXCR clone calling, in-frame beta chains kept. CDR3 protein duplicates are merged, each entry listing the most common genes and DNA. This sample comprises about 180,000 distinct CDR3 sequences, about 93% of them detected only once. Of the sample, more than 0.08% falls within the top ten clones. The source material was CD4+ T cells from PBMCs. Source of these receptors: a human donor with Susac syndrome.

The DNA of the CDR3 is TGCAGTGCTAGATATGGGGGAAACTATGGCTACACCTTC. Its translation is CSARYGGNYGYTF. The chain joins TRBV20-1 to TRBJ1-2; D might be TRBD1 (5 bases). CDR3 length: 13 residues. Trimming left V 2 bases short and J 2 bases short, with 9 bases between. CDR1 is DFQATT and CDR2 is SNEGSKA in the germline V gene (reference sequence).

CDR3 sequence: CASSLRTSTSYEQYF. DNA of the CDR3: TGTGCCAGCAGTTTAAGGACTAGCACCTCCTACGAGCAGTACTTC. The chain uses TRBV28 and TRBJ2-7; 8 bases map to TRBD2. The J segment lost 0 bases and the V segment lost 2 bases, leaving 3 bases of the junction unmatched. Per the germline V gene, CDR1 is MDHEN and CDR2 is SYDVKM. The CDR3 extends over 15 amino acids.

This chain connects TRBV7-2 to TRBJ2-5; D unresolved. V lost 1 base to trimming and J lost 1 base, with 7 bases between them. The CDR3 runs 14 residues. CDR1 and CDR2 (germline): SGHTA, FQGNSA. CDR3 region: CASSLDPGQETQYF. The DNA of the CDR3 is TGTGCCAGCAGCTTAGATCCAGGCCAAGAGACCCAGTACTTC. The full variable domain, in which reference TRBV7-2 and TRBJ2-5 provide the parts outside the CDR3, is GAGVSQSPSNKVTEKGKDVELRCDPISGHTALYWYRQSLGQGLEFLIYFQGNSAPDKSGLPSDRFSAERTGGSVSTLTIQRTQQEDSAVYLCASSLDPGQETQYFGPGTRLLVL.

The sample holds one count of this clonotype. The rearrangement uses TRBV28 and TRBJ2-1; D call uncertain. This CDR3 has 11 amino acids. Germline V gene data show CDR1 as MDHEN and CDR2 as SYDVKM. The V and J ends lost 3 bases and 9 bases respectively, with 6 bases between them. For the CDR3, the DNA is TGTGCCAGCAGTTTTCTGGCTGAGCAGTTCTTC. Translating it yields CASSFLAEQFF.

This sequence joins TRBV21-1 and TRBJ1-6; the tabulated D call, TRBD1, remains unverified against the DNA. TRBV21-1 is described as a pseudogene. This CDR3 spans 18 amino acids. CDR3 loop: CASSSCPPWGGEGSPLHF. Written as DNA, the CDR3 is TGTGCCAGCAGCAGCTGCCCGCCATGGGGGGGGGAAGGTTCACCCCTCCACTTT.

The rearrangement links TRBV2 to TRBJ2-5; tentative D call: TRBD1 (5 bases). CDR1 is SNHLY and CDR2 is FYNNEI in the germline V gene. The CDR3 spans 15 residues. The V end was cut by 1 base, the J end by 4 bases, with 13 bases between. The DNA for the CDR3 is TGTGCCAGCAGTGAAGGGCGACAGACATTAGAGACCCAGTACTTC. Translated, it gives CASSEGRQTLETQYF.

The chain couples TRBV12-3 or TRBV12-4 to TRBJ2-6; tentatively, D is TRBD1 (5 bases). The CDR3 is 16 amino acids. Trimming took 6 bases from V and 4 from J, leaving 16 bases between them. The CDR3 loop is CASSQTVRAGANVLTF. The CDR3 DNA reads as TGTGCCAGCAGCCAGACAGTACGGGCCGGGGCCAACGTCCTGACTTTC.

The chain is built from TRBV10-3 and TRBJ2-7, with 7 nucleotides matching TRBD1. CDR3 size: 14 residues. CDR1 and CDR2 (germline): ENHRY, SYGVKD. V gave up 8 bases and J gave up 2 bases; unmatched junction bases: 9. In DNA, the CDR3 is TGTGCCATCGGGGTCGACACAGGGGCCTACGAGCAGTACTTC. Protein sequence: CAIGVDTGAYEQYF.

The chain combines TRBV28 with TRBJ2-3; 8 bases are shared with TRBD2. Germline trimming cut 4 bases from V and 4 bases from J; bases unmatched to any gene: 4. Germline assignment: CDR1 MDHEN and CDR2 SYDVKM. This CDR3 region has 14 residues. The chain's CDR3 is CASSSAGAPDTQYF. The CDR3 DNA follows: TGTGCCAGCAGTTCAGCGGGAGCACCAGATACGCAGTATTTT.

The chain combines TRBV9 with TRBJ2-6; the D gene is possibly TRBD1 (6 bases). The CDR3 has 15 residues. Germline CDR1 and CDR2: SGDLS and YYNGEE. The ends were cut back, 4 bases at V and 2 bases at J, with 10 bases in the middle. This chain's CDR3 is CASSPRTAGANVLTF. The CDR3 nucleotides read TGTGCCAGCAGCCCCCGGACAGCTGGGGCCAACGTCCTGACTTTC. Complete variable domain (other parts from reference TRBV9 and TRBJ2-6): DSGVTQTPKHLITATGQRVTLRCSPRSGDLSVYWYQQSLDQGLQFLIQYYNGEERAKGNILERFSAQQFPDLHSELNLSSLELGDSALYFCASSPRTAGANVLTFGAGSRLTVL.

This rearrangement joins TRBV28 to TRBJ1-4; D is unclear. The CDR3 covers 14 residues. V lost 4 bases, J lost 4 bases, and 10 bases lay in between. CDR1 is MDHEN and CDR2 is SYDVKM in the germline V gene. The CDR3 region has the DNA TGTGCCAGCAGTTCACCGGGTCGTAATGAAAAACTGTTTTTT. It codes for CASSSPGRNEKLFF.

This chain links TRBV30 with TRBJ2-5; maybe TRBD2 (7 bases). Germline CDR1 GTSNPN, CDR2 SVGIG (reference sequence). V lost 8 bases and J lost 1, with 14 bases in between. The CDR3 runs 13 residues. The CDR3 spells CAGTGGPQETQYF. DNA of the CDR3: TGTGCCGGTACCGGGGGGCCCCAAGAGACCCAGTACTTC.